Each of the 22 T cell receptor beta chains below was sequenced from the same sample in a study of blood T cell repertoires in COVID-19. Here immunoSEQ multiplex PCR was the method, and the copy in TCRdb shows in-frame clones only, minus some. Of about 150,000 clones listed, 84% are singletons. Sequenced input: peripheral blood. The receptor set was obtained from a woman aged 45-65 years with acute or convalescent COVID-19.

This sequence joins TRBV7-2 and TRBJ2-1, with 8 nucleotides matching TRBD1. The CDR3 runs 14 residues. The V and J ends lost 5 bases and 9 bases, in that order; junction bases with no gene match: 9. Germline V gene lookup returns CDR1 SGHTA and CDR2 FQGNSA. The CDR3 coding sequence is TGTGCCAGCAGCCCGCGACGGACAGGGAGTGAGCAGTTCTTC. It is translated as CASSPRRTGSEQFF.

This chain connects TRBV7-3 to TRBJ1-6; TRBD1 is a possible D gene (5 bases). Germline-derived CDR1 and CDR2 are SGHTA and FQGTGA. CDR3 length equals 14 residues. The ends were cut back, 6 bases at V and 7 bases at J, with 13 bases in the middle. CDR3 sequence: CASSFAGPNSPLHF. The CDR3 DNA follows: TGTGCCAGCAGTTTCGCAGGGCCCAATTCACCCCTCCACTTT.

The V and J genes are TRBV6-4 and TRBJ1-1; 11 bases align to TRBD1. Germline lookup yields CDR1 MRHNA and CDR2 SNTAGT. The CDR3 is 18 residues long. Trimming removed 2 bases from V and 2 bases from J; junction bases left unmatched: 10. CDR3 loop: CASSDVRTGGAGNTEAFF. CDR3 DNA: TGTGCCAGCAGTGACGTAAGGACAGGGGGCGCGGGAAACACTGAAGCTTTCTTT.

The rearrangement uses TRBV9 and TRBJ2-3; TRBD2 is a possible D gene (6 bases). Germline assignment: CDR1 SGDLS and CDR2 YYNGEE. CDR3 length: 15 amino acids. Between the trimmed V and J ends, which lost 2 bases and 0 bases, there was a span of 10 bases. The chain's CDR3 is CASSVTGVSTDTQYF. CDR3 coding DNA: TGTGCCAGCAGCGTTACGGGGGTTAGCACAGATACGCAGTATTTT. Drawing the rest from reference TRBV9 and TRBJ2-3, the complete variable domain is DSGVTQTPKHLITATGQRVTLRCSPRSGDLSVYWYQQSLDQGLQFLIQYYNGEERAKGNILERFSAQQFPDLHSELNLSSLELGDSALYFCASSVTGVSTDTQYFGPGTRLTVL.

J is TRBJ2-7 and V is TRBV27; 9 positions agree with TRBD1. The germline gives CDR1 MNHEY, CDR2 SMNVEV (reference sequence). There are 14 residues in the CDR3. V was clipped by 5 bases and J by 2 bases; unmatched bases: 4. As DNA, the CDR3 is TGTGCCAGCAGTGGGACAGGGAACCCCTACGAGCAGTACTTC. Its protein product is CASSGTGNPYEQYF.

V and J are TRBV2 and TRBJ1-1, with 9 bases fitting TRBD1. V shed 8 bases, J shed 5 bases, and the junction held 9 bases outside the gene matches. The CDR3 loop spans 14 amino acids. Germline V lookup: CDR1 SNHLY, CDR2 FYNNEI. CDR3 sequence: CASLRGQGGTEAFF. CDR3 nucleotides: TGTGCCAGCTTGAGGGGACAGGGAGGAACTGAAGCTTTCTTT.

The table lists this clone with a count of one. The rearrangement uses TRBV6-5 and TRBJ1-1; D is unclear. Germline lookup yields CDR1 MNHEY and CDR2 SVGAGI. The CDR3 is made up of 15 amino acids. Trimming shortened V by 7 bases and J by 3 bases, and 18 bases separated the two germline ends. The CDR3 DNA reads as TGTGCCAGCATAGAGGCAGCTCCCCTTGACACTGAAGCTTTCTTT. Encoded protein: CASIEAAPLDTEAFF.

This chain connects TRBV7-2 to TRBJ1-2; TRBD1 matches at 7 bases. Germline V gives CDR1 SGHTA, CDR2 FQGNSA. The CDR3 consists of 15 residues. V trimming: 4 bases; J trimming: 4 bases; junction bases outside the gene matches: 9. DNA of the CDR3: TGTGCCAGCAGCTCGGCGGTGGACAGGCCCTATGGCTACACCTTC. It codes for CASSSAVDRPYGYTF. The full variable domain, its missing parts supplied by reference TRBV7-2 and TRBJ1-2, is GAGVSQSPSNKVTEKGKDVELRCDPISGHTALYWYRQSLGQGLEFLIYFQGNSAPDKSGLPSDRFSAERTGGSVSTLTIQRTQQEDSAVYLCASSSAVDRPYGYTFGSGTRLTVV.

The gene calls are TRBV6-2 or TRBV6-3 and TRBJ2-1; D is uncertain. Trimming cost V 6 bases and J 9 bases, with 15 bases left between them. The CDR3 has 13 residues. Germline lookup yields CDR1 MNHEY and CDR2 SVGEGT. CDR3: CASSERIHSEQFF. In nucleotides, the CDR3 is TGTGCCAGCAGCGAACGGATACACAGTGAGCAGTTCTTC.

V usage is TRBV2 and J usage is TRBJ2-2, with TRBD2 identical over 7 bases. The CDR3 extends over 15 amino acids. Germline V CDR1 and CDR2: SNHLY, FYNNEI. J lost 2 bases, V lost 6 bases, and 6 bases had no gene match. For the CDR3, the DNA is TGTGCCAGCAGCGGGGGACTACTCAACACCGGGGAGCTGTTTTTT. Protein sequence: CASSGGLLNTGELFF.

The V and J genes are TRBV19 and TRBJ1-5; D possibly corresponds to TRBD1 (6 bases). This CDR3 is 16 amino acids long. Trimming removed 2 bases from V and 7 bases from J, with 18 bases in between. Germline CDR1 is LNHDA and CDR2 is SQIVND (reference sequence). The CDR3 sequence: CASSINPRGIGQPQHF. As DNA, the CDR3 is TGTGCCAGTAGTATAAATCCCAGGGGAATCGGCCAGCCCCAGCATTTT.

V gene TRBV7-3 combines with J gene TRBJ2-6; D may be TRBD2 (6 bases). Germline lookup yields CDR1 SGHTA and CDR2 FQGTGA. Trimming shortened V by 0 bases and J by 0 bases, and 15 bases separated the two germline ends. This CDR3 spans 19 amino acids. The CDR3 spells CASSLTGGVSSSGANVLTF. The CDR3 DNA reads TGTGCCAGCAGCTTAACGGGGGGAGTCAGCAGCTCTGGGGCCAACGTCCTGACTTTC. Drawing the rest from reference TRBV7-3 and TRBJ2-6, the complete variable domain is GAGVSQTPSNKVTEKGKYVELRCDPISGHTALYWYRQSLGQGPEFLIYFQGTGAADDSGLPNDRFFAVRPEGSVSTLKIQRTERGDSAVYLCASSLTGGVSSSGANVLTFGAGSRLTVL.

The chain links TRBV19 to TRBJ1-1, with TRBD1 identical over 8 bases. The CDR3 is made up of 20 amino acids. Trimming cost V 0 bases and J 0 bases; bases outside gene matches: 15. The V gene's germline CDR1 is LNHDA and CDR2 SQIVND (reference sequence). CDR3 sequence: CASSIDGRGPTDGVNTEAFF. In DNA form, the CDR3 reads TGTGCCAGTAGTATAGATGGCAGGGGGCCGACGGACGGAGTGAACACTGAAGCTTTCTTT.

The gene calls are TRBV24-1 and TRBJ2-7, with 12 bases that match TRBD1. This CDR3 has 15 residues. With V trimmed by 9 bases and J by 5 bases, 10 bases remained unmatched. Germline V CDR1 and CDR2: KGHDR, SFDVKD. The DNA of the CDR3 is TGTGCCACCTCTGGAGGGGACAGGGGGCAACACGAGCAGTACTTC. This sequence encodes CATSGGDRGQHEQYF.

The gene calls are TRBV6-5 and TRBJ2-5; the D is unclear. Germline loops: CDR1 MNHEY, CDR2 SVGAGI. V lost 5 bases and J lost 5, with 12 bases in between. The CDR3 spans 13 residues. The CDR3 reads CASSTSYWETQYF. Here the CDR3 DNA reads TGTGCCAGCAGTACATCTTATTGGGAGACCCAGTACTTC.

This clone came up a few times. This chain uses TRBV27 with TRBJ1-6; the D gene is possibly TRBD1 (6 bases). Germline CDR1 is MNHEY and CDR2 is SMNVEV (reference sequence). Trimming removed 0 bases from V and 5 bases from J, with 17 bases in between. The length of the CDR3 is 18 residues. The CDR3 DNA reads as TGTGCCAGCAGTTTATCCGGCGGCAGGGGAATCGATAATTCACCCCTCCACTTT. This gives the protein CASSLSGGRGIDNSPLHF.

The DNA of the CDR3 is TGTGCCAGCAGCTTGCCTCGGACAGGCGTAAACACCGGGGAGCTGTTTTTT. As protein: CASSLPRTGVNTGELFF. The rearrangement uses TRBV5-4 and TRBJ2-2, with 7 bases fitting TRBD1. Trimming cost V 1 base and J 2 bases; bases outside gene matches: 8. Germline CDR1 reads SGHNT; CDR2 reads YYREEE (reference sequence). The length of the CDR3 is 17 residues.

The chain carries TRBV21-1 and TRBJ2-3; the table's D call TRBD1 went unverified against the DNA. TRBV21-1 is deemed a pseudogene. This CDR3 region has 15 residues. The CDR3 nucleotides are TGTGCCAGCCCCGACAGACCCACTAGCACAGATACGCAGTATTTT. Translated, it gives CASPDRPTSTDTQYF.

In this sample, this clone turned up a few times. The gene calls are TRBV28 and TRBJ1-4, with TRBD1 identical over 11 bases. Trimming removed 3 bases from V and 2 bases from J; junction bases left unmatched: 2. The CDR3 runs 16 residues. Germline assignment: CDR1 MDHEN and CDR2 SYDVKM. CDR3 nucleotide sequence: TGTGCCAGCAGTTTCTGGACAGGGGGCACTAATGAAAAACTGTTTTTT. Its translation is CASSFWTGGTNEKLFF.

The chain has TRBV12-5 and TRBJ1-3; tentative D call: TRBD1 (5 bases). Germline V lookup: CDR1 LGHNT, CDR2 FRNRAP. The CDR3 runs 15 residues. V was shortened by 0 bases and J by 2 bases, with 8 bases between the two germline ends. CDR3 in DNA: TGTGCTAGTGGTTTGGTCGGAGGGGCTGGAAACACCATATATTTT. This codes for CASGLVGGAGNTIYF.

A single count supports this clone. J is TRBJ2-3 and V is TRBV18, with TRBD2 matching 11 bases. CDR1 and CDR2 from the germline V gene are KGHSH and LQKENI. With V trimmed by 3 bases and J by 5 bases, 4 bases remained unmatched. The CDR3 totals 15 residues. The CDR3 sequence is CASSPSGGAIDTQYF. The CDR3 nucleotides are TGTGCCAGCTCACCTAGCGGGGGGGCTATAGATACGCAGTATTTT.

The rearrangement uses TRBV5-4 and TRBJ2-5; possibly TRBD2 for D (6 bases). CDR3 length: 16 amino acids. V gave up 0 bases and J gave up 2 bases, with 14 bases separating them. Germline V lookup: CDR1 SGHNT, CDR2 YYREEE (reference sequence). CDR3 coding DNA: TGTGCCAGCAGCTTGGGGGCGAGGGACTCACAAGAGACCCAGTACTTC. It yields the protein CASSLGARDSQETQYF.